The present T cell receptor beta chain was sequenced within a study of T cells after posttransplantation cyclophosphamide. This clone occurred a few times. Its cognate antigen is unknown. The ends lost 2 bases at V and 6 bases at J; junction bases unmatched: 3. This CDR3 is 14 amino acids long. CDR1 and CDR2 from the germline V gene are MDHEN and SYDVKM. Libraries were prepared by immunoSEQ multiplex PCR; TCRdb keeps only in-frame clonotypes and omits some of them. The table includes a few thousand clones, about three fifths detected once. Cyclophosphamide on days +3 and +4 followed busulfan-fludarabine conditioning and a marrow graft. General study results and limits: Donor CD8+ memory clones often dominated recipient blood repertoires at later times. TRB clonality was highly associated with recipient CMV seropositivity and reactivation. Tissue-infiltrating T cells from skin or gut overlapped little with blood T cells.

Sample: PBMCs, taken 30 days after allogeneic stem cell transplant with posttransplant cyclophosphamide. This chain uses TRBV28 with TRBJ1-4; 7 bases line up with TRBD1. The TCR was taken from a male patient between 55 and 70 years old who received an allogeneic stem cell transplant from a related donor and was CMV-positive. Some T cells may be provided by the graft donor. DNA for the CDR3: TGTGCCAGCAGTTTAAGAGGGGGCGATGAAAAACTGTTTTTT. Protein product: CASSLRGGDEKLFF.